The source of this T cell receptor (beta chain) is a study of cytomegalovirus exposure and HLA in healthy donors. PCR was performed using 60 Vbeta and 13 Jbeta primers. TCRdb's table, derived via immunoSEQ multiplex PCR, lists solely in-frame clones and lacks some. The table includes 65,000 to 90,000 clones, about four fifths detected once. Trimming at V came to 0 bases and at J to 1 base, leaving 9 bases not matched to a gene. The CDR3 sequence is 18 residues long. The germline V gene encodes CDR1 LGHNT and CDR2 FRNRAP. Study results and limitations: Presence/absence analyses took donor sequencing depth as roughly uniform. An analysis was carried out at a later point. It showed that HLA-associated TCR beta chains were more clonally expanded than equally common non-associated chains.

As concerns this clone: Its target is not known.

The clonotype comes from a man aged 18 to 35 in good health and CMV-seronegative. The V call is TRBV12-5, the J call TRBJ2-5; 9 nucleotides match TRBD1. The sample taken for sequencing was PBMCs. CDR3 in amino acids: CASGLVGLQGQGQETQYF. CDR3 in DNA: TGTGCTAGTGGTTTGGTAGGATTACAGGGACAGGGCCAAGAGACCCAGTACTTC.